Presented here are 8 T cell receptor beta chains from one specimen sequenced in a study of CDR3 diversity in severe acne. In TCRdb, the PCR reads were re-called with MiXCR into one record per CDR3 protein. The table shows over 90,000 distinct CDR3 sequences, with 51% occurring only once. The specimen sequenced was blood. These receptor sequences come from a male donor with acne.

V and J are TRBV29-1 and TRBJ1-1; D remains unclear. The CDR3 is made up of 12 amino acids. Germline V CDR1 and CDR2: SQVTM, ANQGSEA. Trimming pared 4 bases from V and 5 bases from J, leaving 11 bases between. CDR3 amino acids: CSVGTRGTEAFF. CDR3 in DNA: TGCAGCGTTGGAACGCGCGGGACTGAAGCTTTCTTT. Drawing the rest from reference TRBV29-1 and TRBJ1-1, the complete variable domain is SAVISQKPSRDICQRGTSLTIQCQVDSQVTMMFWYRQQPGQSLTLIATANQGSEATYESGFVIDKFPISRPNLTFSTLTVSNMSPEDSSIYLCSVGTRGTEAFFGQGTRLTVV.

The rearrangement uses TRBV20-1 and TRBJ2-5, with D perhaps assigned TRBD1 or TRBD2 (6 bases each). CDR3 size: 14 residues. Looked up from germline, CDR1 is DFQATT and CDR2 is SNEGSKA (reference sequence). The V and J ends lost 3 bases and 5 bases respectively, with 16 bases between them. The CDR3 protein is CSARTGAEGETQYF. The CDR3 DNA reads TGCAGTGCTAGGACGGGGGCAGAGGGGGAGACCCAGTACTTC.

The rearrangement uses TRBV28 and TRBJ2-1; TRBD2 matches at 9 bases. Unmatched junction bases numbered 9, after V lost 5 bases and J lost 4 bases. CDR1 MDHEN and CDR2 SYDVKM come from the germline V gene. The CDR3 is 16 residues long. CDR3 residues: CASSVNLAGTYNEQFF. CDR3 coding DNA: TGTGCCAGCAGTGTGAACCTAGCGGGAACTTACAATGAGCAGTTCTTC.

In this sample, this clonotype turned up many times. The V gene is TRBV29-1, the J gene TRBJ2-2, with TRBD2 identical over 11 bases. In germline, CDR1 is SQVTM, CDR2 ANQGSEA. The CDR3 is 15 amino acids. Trimming took 7 bases from V and 0 from J; bases not matched to a gene: 4. The DNA for the CDR3 is TGCAGCGGCATACTAGCGGGAGCGAACACCGGGGAGCTGTTTTTT. Translated, it gives CSGILAGANTGELFF.

This chain joins TRBV12-3 or TRBV12-4 and TRBJ2-2; D gene uncertain. Trimming cost V 3 bases and J 5 bases, with 4 bases left between them. This CDR3 comprises 12 residues. The CDR3: CASSFGTGELFF. CDR3 nucleotides: TGTGCCAGCAGTTTCGGTACCGGGGAGCTGTTTTTT.

The J gene is TRBJ2-7, the V gene TRBV6-5, with D tentatively TRBD2 (6 bases). V lost 8 bases to trimming and J lost 2 bases, with 13 bases between them. The germline gives CDR1 MNHEY, CDR2 SVGAGI. The CDR3 loop spans 13 amino acids. This CDR3 reads CASSEGAPYEQYF. The DNA of the CDR3 is TGTGCCAGCTCGGAGGGAGCACCCTACGAGCAGTACTTC.

This clonotype has a single count. The chain couples TRBV2 to TRBJ1-4; D not resolved. Germline V gene data show CDR1 as SNHLY and CDR2 as FYNNEI. The ends were cut back, 7 bases at V and 8 bases at J, with 14 bases in the middle. The CDR3 loop spans 13 amino acids. The CDR3 DNA follows: TGTGCCAGCACGTCGGGCGTCGGGGAAAAACTGTTTTTT. Encoded protein: CASTSGVGEKLFF.

This clonotype has more than one count but fewer than ten. The rearrangement joins TRBV5-8 to TRBJ2-7, with 9 bases fitting TRBD2. The CDR3 extends over 14 amino acids. Germline trimming cut 1 base from V and 5 bases from J; bases unmatched to any gene: 4. The germline V gene encodes CDR1 SGHTS and CDR2 YDEGEE. CDR3 protein: CASSLSSGRNEQYF. The CDR3 nucleotides are TGTGCCAGCAGCTTGAGTAGCGGGAGAAACGAGCAGTACTTC.